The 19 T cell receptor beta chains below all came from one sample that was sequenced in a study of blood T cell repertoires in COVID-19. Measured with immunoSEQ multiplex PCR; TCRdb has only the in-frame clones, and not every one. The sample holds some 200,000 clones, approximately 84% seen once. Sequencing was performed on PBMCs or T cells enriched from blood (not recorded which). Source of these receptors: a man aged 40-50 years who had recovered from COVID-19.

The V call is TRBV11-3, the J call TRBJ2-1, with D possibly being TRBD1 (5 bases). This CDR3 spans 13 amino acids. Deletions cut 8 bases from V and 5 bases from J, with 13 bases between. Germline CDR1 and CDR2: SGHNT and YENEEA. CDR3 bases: TGTGCCAGCGGTTGGACATCACACAATGAGCAGTTCTTC. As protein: CASGWTSHNEQFF.

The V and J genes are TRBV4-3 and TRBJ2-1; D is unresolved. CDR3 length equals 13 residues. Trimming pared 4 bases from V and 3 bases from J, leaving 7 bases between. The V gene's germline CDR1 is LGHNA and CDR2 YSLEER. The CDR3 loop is CASSRTSYNEQFF. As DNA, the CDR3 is TGCGCCAGCAGCCGCACGAGCTACAATGAGCAGTTCTTC.

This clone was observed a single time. This CDR3 reads CASSLRGDYGYTF. As DNA, the CDR3 is TGTGCCAGCAGCCTCAGGGGGGACTATGGCTACACCTTC. The chain employs TRBV3-1 (or the pseudogene TRBV3-2) and TRBJ1-2; 7 bases map to TRBD1. Germline-derived CDR1 and CDR2 are LGHDT and YNNKEL (reference sequence). Germline trimming cut 4 bases from V and 3 bases from J; bases unmatched to any gene: 2. This CDR3 spans 13 amino acids.

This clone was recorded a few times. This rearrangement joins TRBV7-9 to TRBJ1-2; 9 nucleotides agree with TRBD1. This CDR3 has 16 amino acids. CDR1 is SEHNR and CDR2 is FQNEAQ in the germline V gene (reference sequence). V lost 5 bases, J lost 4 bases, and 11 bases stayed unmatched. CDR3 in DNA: TGTGCCAGCAGCGCCGCACAGGGGGCGTTTGTCTATGGCTACACCTTC. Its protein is CASSAAQGAFVYGYTF.

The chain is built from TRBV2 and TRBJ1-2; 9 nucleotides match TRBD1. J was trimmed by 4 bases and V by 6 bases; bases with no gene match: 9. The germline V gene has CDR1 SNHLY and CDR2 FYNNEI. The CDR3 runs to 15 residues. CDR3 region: CASSENRGLGYGYTF. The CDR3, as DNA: TGTGCCAGCAGCGAAAACAGGGGGCTTGGCTATGGCTACACCTTC.

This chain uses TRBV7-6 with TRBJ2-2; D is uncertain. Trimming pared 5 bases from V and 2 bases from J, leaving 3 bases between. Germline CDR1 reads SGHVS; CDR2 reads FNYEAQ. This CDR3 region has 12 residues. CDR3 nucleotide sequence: TGTGCCAGCAGCCCTAACACCGGGGAGCTGTTTTTT. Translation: CASSPNTGELFF.

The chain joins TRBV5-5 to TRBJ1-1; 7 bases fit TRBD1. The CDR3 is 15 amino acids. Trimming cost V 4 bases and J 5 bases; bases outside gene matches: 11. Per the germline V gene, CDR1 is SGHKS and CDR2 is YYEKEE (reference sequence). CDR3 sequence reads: CASSDDRVWGTEAFF. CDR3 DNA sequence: TGTGCCAGCAGCGACGACAGGGTCTGGGGAACTGAAGCTTTCTTT.

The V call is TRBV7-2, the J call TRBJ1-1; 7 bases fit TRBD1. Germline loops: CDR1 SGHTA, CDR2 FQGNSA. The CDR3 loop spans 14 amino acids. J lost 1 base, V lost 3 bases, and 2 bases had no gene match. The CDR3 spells CASSFDRENTEAFF. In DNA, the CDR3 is TGTGCCAGCAGCTTTGACAGGGAGAACACTGAAGCTTTCTTT.

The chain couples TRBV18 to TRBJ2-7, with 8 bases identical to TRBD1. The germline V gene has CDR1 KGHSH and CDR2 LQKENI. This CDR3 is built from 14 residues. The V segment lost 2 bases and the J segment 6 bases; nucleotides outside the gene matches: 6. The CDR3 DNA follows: TGTGCCAGCTCACCAATTGCAGGACAGGGCGAGCAGTACTTC. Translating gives CASSPIAGQGEQYF. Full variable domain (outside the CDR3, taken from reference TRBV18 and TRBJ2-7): NAGVMQNPRHLVRRRGQEARLRCSPMKGHSHVYWYRQLPEEGLKFMVYLQKENIIDESGMPKERFSAEFPKEGPSILRIQQVVRGDSAAYFCASSPIAGQGEQYFGPGTRLTVT.

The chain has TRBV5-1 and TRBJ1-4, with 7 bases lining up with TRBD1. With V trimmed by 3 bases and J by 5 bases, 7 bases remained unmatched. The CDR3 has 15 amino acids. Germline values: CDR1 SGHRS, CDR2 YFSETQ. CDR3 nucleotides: TGCGCCAGCAGCTGGGGGGACAGAGGAAATGAAAAACTGTTTTTT. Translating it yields CASSWGDRGNEKLFF.

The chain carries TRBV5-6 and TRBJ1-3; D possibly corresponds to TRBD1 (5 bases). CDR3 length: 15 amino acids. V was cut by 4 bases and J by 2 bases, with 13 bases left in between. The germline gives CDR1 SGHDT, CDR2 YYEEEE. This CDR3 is CASSRPTAAGNTIYF. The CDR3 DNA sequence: TGTGCCAGCAGCCGACCGACAGCAGCTGGAAACACCATATATTTT.

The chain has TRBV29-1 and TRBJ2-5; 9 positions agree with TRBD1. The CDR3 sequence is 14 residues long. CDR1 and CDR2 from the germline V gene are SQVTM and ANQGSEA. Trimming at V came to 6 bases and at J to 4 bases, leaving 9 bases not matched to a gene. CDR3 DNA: TGCAGCGTGGGACAGGGCGGTGTAGGAGAGACCCAGTACTTC. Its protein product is CSVGQGGVGETQYF.

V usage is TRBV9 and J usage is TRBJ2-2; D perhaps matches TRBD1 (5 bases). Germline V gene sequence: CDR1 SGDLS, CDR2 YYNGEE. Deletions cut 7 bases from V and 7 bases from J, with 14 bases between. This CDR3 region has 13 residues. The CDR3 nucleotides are TGTGCCAGCTCGGTAGGGGTCGGCGGGGAGCTGTTTTTT. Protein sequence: CASSVGVGGELFF.

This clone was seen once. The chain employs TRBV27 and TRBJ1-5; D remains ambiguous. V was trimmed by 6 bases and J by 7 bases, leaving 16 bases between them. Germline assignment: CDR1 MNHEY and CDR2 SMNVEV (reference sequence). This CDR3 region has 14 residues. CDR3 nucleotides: TGTGCCAGCAGCCGAACAGCGGCCGGGCAGCCCCAGCATTTT. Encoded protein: CASSRTAAGQPQHF.

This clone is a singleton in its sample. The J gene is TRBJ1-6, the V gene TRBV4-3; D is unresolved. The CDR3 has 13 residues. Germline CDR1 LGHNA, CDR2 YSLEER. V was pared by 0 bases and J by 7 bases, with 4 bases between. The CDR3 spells CASSQDENSPLHF. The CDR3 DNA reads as TGCGCCAGCAGCCAAGATGAGAATTCACCCCTCCACTTT.

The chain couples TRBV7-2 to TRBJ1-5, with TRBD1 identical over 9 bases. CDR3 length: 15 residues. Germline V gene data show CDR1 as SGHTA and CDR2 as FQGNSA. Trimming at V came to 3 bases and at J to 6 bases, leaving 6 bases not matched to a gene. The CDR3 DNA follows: TGTGCCAGCAGCTTGGGGGACAGGGTAGGTCAGCCCCAGCATTTT. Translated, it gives CASSLGDRVGQPQHF.

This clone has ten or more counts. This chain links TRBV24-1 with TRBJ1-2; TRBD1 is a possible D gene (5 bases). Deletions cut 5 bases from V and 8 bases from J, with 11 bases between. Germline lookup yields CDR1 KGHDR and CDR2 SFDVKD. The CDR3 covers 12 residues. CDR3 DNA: TGTGCCACCAGTGCAGGGTGGCAAGGCTACACCTTC. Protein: CATSAGWQGYTF.

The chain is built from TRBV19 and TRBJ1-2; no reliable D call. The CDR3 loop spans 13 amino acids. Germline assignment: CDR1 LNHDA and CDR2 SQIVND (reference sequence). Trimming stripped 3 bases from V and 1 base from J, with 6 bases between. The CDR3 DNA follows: TGTGCCAGTAGTATTGAGATTAACTATGGCTACACCTTC. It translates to CASSIEINYGYTF.

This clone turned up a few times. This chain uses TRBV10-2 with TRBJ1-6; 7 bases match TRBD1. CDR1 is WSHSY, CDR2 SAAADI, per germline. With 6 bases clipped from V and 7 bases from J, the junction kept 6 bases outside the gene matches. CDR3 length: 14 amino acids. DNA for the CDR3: TGCGCCAGCAGACAAACAGGGGACAATTCACCCCTCCACTTT. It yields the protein CASRQTGDNSPLHF.